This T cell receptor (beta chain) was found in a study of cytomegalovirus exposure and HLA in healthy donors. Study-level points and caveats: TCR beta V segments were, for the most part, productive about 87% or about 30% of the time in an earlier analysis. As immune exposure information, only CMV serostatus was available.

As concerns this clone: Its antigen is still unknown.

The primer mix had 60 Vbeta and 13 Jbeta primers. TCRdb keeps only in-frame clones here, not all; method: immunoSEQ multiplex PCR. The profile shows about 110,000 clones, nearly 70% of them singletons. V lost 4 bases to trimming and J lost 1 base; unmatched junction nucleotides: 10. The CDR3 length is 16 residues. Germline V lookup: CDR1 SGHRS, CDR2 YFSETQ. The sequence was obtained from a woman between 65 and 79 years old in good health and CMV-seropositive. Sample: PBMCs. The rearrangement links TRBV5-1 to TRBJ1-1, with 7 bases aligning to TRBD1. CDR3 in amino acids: CASSGIDRAQNTEAFF. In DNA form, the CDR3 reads TGCGCCAGCAGCGGAATTGACAGGGCTCAGAACACTGAAGCTTTCTTT. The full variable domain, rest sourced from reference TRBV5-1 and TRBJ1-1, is KAGVTQTPRYLIKTRGQQVTLSCSPISGHRSVSWYQQTPGQGLQFLFEYFSETQRNKGNFPGRFSGRQFSNSRSEMNVSTLELGDSALYLCASSGIDRAQNTEAFFGQGTRLTVV.